The entry that follows covers one TCR beta chain sequence. It has no known antigen specificity. Per-base qualities were not stored, and no clone one base away is much larger. These data belong to a study of OX40 agonist ivuxolimab in advanced cancers. Concerning the study at large: Ivuxolimab was an agonistic, fully human IgG2 monoclonal antibody directed against OX40 (CD134), a costimulatory receptor. The monotherapy dose-escalation portion (N ≈ 55 patients) of the phase I ivuxolimab trial is reported in the paper. The point of sequencing TCRbeta in the periphery was to test whether ivuxolimab changed TCR sequence diversity and drove clonal T-cell expansion. Intravenous ivuxolimab was administered to patients every 2 weeks at six dose levels: 0.01, 0.1, 0.3, 1.5, 3 and 10 mg/kg. Three dose-escalation patients achieved partial responses, one with hepatocellular carcinoma and two with cutaneous melanoma. The dose-escalation cohort was around 84% male with a mean age of about 54 years, ranging from roughly 20 to 80. Prior anti-PD-1, anti-PD-L1 or anti-CTLA-4 therapy was permitted, and checkpoint inhibitors had been received by about two fifths of dose-escalation patients. Of the roughly 50 dose-escalation patients, hepatocellular carcinoma was present in approximately 20, melanoma in approximately 15, renal cell carcinoma in 9 and head and neck cancer in 9.

Summary of the overall study and its limitations: Clonal expansion of both CD4+ and CD8+ blood T cells was observed from baseline to week 6 at doses 0.1 to 3.0 mg/kg. Low levels of normalized T-cell clonal expansion were also seen in some patients who did not respond. Antigen specificity was not determined for the clonally expanded peripheral T cells. After ivuxolimab, more expanded clones were found on average in CD8+ T cells than in CD4+ T cells. In partial responders in the 0.1-3.0 mg/kg groups, normalized peripheral clonal expansion was found to be among the lowest, especially among CD8+ T cells.

Patients with a history of autoimmune disease or receiving systemic immunosuppression were excluded from the trial. Peripheral blood for TCR sequencing was collected from all dose cohorts at baseline, on cycle 4 day 1, and on cycle 7 day 1. The samples were taken from a phase I, first-in-human, multicenter, open-label dose-escalation trial of ivuxolimab. Adults with locally advanced or metastatic head and neck squamous cell, hepatocellular, melanoma or renal cell carcinoma were enrolled in the trial. CD4+ and CD8+ T cells were sorted separately from peripheral blood before TCR sequencing. Trimmed from V: 0 bases; trimmed from J: 1 base; junction bases lacking a gene match: 5. Taken from the germline V gene, the CDR1 and CDR2 loops are SGHRS and YFSETQ. Taken from cysteine to phenylalanine, the CDR3 has 16 residues. Left in the record is the CDR3 DNA by itself, 48 bases read in frame from the first base.

Genomic DNA was isolated from the sorted cells so that the TCRbeta CDR3 region could be sequenced. The immunoSEQ Assay was used for sequencing of TCRbeta CDR3 regions. TCRdb took this table from immuneACCESS and kept in-frame rearrangements with V and J called. Such tables lack part of the clones; where checked against another copy, unresolved V genes explain under half of the gap, and the rest is unexplained. This sample holds approximately 31,000 clones; more than 70% were observed only once. The ten largest clones add up to roughly 25% of the sample. This clonotype was sampled from an adult with an advanced solid tumor such as melanoma, head and neck, liver or kidney cancer. The V gene is TRBV5-1 and the J gene is TRBJ2-7, with 9 junctional bases fitting TRBD1. The specimen comprised CD4+ or CD8+ T cells sorted from blood, sampled in a trial of the OX40 agonist ivuxolimab. The DNA sequence follows: TGCGCCAGCAGCTTGGGTGGGACAGGGCAGTCCTACGAGCAGTACTTC. Translated, it reads CASSLGGTGQSYEQYF.